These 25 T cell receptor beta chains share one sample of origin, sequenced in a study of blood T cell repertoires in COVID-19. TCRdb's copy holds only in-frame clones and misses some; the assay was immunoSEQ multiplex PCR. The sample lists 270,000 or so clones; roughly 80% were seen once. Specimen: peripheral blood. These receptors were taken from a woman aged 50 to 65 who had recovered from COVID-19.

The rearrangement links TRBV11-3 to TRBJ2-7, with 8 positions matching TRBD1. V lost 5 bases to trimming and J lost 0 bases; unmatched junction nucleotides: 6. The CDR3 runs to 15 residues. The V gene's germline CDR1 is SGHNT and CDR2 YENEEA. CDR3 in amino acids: CASSLRQGNSYEQYF. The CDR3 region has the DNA TGTGCCAGCAGCCTTCGACAGGGGAACTCCTACGAGCAGTACTTC.

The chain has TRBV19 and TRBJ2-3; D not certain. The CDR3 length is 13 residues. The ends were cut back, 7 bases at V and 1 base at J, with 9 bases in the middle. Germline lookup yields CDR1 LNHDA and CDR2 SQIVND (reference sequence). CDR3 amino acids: CASTTRRTDTQYF. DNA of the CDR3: TGTGCCAGTACTACCAGGCGCACAGATACGCAGTATTTT.

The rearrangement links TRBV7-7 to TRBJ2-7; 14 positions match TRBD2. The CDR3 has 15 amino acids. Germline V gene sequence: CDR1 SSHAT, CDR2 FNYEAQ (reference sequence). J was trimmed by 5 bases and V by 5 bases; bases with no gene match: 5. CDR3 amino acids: CASSQGLAGVDEQYF. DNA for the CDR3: TGTGCCAGCAGCCAGGGACTAGCGGGAGTTGACGAGCAGTACTTC. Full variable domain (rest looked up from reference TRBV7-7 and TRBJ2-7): GAGVSQSPRYKVTKRGQDVTLRCDPISSHATLYWYQQALGQGPEFLTYFNYEAQPDKSGLPSDRFSAERPEGSISTLTIQRTEQRDSAMYRCASSQGLAGVDEQYFGPGTRLTVT.

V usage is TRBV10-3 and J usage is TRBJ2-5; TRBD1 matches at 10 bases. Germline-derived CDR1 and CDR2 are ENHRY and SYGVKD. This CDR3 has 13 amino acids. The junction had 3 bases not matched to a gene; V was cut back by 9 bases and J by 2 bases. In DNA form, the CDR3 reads TGTGCCATGGGACAGGGGCTTCAAGAGACCCAGTACTTC. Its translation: CAMGQGLQETQYF.

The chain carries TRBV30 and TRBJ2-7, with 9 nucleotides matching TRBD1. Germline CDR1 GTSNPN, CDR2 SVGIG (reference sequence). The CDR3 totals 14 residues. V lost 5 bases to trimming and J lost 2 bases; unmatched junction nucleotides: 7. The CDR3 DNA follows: TGTGCCTGGGTGTCCCGGGACAGGGCCTACGAGCAGTACTTC. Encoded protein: CAWVSRDRAYEQYF.

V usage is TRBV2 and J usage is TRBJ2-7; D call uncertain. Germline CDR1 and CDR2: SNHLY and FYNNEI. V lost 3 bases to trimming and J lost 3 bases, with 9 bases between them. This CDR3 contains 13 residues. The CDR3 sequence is CASSEFQNYEQYF. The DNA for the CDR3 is TGTGCCAGCAGTGAGTTCCAGAACTACGAGCAGTACTTC.

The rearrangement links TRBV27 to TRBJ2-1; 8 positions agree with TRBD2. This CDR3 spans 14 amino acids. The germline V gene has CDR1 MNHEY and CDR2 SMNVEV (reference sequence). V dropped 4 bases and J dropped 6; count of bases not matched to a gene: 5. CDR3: CASSSGTSGNEQFF. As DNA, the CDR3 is TGTGCCAGCAGTTCCGGGACTAGTGGCAATGAGCAGTTCTTC.

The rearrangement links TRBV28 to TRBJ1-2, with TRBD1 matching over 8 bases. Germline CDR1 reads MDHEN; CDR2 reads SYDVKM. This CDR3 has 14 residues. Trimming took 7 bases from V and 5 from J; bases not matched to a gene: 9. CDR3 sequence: CASTRDRGAYGYTF. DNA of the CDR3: TGTGCCAGCACCAGAGACAGGGGCGCATATGGCTACACCTTC.

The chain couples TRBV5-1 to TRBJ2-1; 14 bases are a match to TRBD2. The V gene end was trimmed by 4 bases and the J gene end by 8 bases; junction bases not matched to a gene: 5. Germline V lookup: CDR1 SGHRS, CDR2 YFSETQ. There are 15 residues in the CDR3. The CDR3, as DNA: TGCGCCAGCAGCGGGGGACTAGCGGGAGTGGATGAGCAGTTCTTC. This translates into CASSGGLAGVDEQFF.

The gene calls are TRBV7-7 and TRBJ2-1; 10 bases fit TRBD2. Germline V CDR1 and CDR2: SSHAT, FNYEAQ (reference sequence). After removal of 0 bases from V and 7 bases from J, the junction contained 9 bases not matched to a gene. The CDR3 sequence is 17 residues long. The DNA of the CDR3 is TGTGCCAGCAGCTTAGCACCAGACCTAGCGGGAGTTAATGAGCAGTTCTTC. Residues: CASSLAPDLAGVNEQFF.

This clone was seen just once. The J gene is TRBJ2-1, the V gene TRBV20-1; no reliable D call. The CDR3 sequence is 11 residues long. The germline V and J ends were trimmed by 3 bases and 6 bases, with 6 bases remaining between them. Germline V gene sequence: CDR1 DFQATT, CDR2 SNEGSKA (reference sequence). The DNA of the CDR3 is TGCAGTGCTAGCCAGGCCAATGAGCAGTTCTTC. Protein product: CSASQANEQFF.

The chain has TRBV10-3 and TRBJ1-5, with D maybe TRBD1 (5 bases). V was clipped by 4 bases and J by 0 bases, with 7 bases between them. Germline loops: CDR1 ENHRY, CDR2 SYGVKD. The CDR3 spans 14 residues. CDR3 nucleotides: TGTGCCATCAGTGCAGGGTTTAGCAATCAGCCCCAGCATTTT. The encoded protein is CAISAGFSNQPQHF.

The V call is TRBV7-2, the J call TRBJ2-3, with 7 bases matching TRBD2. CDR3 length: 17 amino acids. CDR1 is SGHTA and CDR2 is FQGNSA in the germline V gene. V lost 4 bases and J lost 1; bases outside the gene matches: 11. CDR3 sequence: CASSSAWGSGGTDTQYF. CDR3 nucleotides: TGTGCCAGCAGCTCAGCGTGGGGGAGCGGGGGCACAGATACGCAGTATTTT. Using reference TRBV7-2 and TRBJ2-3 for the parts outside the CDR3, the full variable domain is GAGVSQSPSNKVTEKGKDVELRCDPISGHTALYWYRQSLGQGLEFLIYFQGNSAPDKSGLPSDRFSAERTGGSVSTLTIQRTQQEDSAVYLCASSSAWGSGGTDTQYFGPGTRLTVL.

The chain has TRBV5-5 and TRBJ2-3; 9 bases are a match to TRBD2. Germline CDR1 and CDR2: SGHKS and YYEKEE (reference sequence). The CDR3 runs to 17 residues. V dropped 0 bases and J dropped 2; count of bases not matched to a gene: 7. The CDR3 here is CASSLGSASGVTDTQYF. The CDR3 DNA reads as TGTGCCAGCAGCTTGGGGTCGGCTAGCGGGGTCACAGATACGCAGTATTTT.

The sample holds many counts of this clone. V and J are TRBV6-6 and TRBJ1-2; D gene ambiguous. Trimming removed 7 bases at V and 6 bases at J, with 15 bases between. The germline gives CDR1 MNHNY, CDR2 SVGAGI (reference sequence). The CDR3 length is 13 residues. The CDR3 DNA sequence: TGTGCCAGCATCAATAATGTCGGTAATGGCTACACCTTC. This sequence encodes CASINNVGNGYTF.

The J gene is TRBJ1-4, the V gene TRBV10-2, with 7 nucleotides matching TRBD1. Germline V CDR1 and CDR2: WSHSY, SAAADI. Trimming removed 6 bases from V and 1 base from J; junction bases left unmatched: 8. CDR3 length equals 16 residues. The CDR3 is CASRPGQRLTNEKLFF. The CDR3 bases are TGCGCCAGCAGGCCGGGACAGCGACTAACTAATGAAAAACTGTTTTTT.

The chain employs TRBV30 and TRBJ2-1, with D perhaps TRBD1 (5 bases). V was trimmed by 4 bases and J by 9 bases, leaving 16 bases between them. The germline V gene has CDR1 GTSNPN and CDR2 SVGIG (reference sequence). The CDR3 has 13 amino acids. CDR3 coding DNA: TGTGCCTGGAATATTCAGGGATCGGGTGAGCAGTTCTTC. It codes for CAWNIQGSGEQFF.

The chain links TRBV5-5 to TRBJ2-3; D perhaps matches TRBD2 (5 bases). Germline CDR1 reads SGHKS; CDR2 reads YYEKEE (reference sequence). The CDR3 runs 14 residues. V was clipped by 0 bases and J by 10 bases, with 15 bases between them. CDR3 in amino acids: CASSLGTPSVAQYF. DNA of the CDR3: TGTGCCAGCAGCTTGGGGACTCCATCAGTGGCGCAGTATTTT.

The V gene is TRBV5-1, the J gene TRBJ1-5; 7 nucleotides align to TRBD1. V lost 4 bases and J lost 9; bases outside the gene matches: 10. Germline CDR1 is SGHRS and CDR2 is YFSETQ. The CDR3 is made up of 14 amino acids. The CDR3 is CASSPGQDRRPQHF. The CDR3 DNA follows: TGCGCCAGCAGCCCCGGACAGGATCGCCGGCCCCAGCATTTT.

In nucleotides, the CDR3 is TGTGCCAGCAGCTTAGAAGATCCTCGGACAGGGGGCTGGACTGAAGCTTTCTTT. Translating it yields CASSLEDPRTGGWTEAFF. The rearrangement joins TRBV11-2 to TRBJ1-1; 11 nucleotides agree with TRBD1. The CDR3 length is 18 residues. The trim removed 0 bases at V and 5 bases at J, leaving 11 bases unmatched. The V gene's germline CDR1 is SGHAT and CDR2 FQNNGV.

CDR3 sequence (DNA): TGTGCCACCAGTGATGCTGGACAGGGGTCGGAGACCCAGTACTTC. Translating it yields CATSDAGQGSETQYF. The chain combines TRBV24-1 with TRBJ2-5; 9 bases map to TRBD1. There are 15 residues in the CDR3. Germline values: CDR1 KGHDR, CDR2 SFDVKD. V lost 3 bases and J lost 5; bases outside the gene matches: 6.

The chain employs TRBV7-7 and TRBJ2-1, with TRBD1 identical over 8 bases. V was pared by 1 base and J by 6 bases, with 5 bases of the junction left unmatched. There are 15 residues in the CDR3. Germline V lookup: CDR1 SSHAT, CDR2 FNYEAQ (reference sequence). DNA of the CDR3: TGTGCCAGCAGCTTAGGAGACAGGGGCGTCAATGAGCAGTTCTTC. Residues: CASSLGDRGVNEQFF.

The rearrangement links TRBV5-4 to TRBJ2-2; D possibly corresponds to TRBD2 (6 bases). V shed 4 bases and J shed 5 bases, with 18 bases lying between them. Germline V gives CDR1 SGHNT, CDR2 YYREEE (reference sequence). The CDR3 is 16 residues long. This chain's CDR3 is CASSLEGRSGTGELFF. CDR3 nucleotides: TGTGCCAGCAGCCTGGAGGGGCGCAGTGGGACCGGGGAGCTGTTTTTT.

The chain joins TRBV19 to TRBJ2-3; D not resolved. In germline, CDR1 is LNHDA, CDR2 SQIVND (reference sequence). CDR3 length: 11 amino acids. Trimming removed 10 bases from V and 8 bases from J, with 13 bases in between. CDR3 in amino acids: CATLRGSTQYF. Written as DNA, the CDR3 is TGTGCCACTCTCCGTGGCTCTACGCAGTATTTT.

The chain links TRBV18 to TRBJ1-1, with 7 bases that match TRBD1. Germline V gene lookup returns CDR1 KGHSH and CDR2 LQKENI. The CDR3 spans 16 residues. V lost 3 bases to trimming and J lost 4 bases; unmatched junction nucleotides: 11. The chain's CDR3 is CASSPSTGSWSTEAFF. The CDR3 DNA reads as TGTGCCAGCTCACCGTCGACAGGGTCCTGGAGCACTGAAGCTTTCTTT.